Below, 26 T cell receptor beta chains from the same sample are listed, as sequenced in a study of blood T cell repertoires in COVID-19. The protocol was immunoSEQ multiplex PCR, while the TCRdb copy is restricted to in-frame clones and leaves out a portion. The sample shows fewer than 300,000 clones, 65% to 85% of them seen only once. The sequencing input was peripheral blood. The source is a human donor with COVID-19, enrolled during active disease. The donor label of this sample is uncertain.

This rearrangement joins TRBV11-1 to TRBJ2-7; 7 bases match TRBD1. The CDR3 has 13 amino acids. Germline V CDR1 and CDR2: SGHAT, FQDESV (reference sequence). Trimming removed 6 bases from V and 3 bases from J; junction bases left unmatched: 5. The CDR3 region is CASRGRGIYEQYF. In DNA form, the CDR3 reads TGTGCCAGCAGGGGCAGGGGGATCTACGAGCAGTACTTC.

The CDR3 loop reads CASSSSTGVSYEQYF. CDR3 nucleotide sequence: TGTGCCAGCAGCTCTTCGACAGGGGTCTCCTACGAGCAGTACTTC. The V gene is TRBV7-2, the J gene TRBJ2-7, with 8 bases matching TRBD1. CDR1 is SGHTA and CDR2 is FQGNSA in the germline V gene. This CDR3 comprises 15 residues. V lost 4 bases and J lost 0; bases outside the gene matches: 5.

The chain employs TRBV30 and TRBJ1-1; D remains unclear. Germline lookup yields CDR1 GTSNPN and CDR2 SVGIG (reference sequence). This CDR3 has 13 residues. The ends were cut back, 4 bases at V and 0 bases at J, with 9 bases in the middle. The CDR3 sequence: CAWTTGLNTEAFF. In DNA form, the CDR3 reads TGTGCCTGGACCACGGGTCTGAACACTGAAGCTTTCTTT. Based on the CDR3 plus reference TRBV30 and TRBJ1-1, the full variable domain is SQTIHQWPATLVQPVGSPLSLECTVEGTSNPNLYWYRQAAGRGLQLLFYSVGIGQISSEVPQNLSASRPQDRQFILSSKKLLLSDSGFYLCAWTTGLNTEAFFGQGTRLTVV.

V and J are TRBV2 and TRBJ1-1; D ambiguous. V dropped 4 bases and J dropped 0 bases, with 12 bases sitting between them. Looked up from germline, CDR1 is SNHLY and CDR2 is FYNNEI. The CDR3 sequence is 15 residues long. The DNA of the CDR3 is TGTGCCAGCAGTGGGACTTCTCTCGTGAACACTGAAGCTTTCTTT. Protein: CASSGTSLVNTEAFF.

The chain has TRBV30 and TRBJ1-4, with 9 bases that match TRBD1. From germline, CDR1 is GTSNPN and CDR2 SVGIG (reference sequence). Trimming at V came to 1 base and at J to 5 bases, leaving 8 bases not matched to a gene. This CDR3 spans 16 amino acids. The CDR3 DNA follows: TGTGCCTGGAGTGCCAGCCGCGGGACAGGGAATGAAAAACTGTTTTTT. This encodes CAWSASRGTGNEKLFF.

The CDR3 sequence: CASSGRGVSGANVLTF. The DNA of the CDR3 is TGTGCCAGCAGTGGAAGGGGCGTCTCTGGGGCCAACGTCCTGACTTTC. The chain is built from TRBV2 and TRBJ2-6; possibly TRBD1 for D (5 bases). Germline V CDR1 and CDR2: SNHLY, FYNNEI. The CDR3 contains 16 residues. Trimming cost V 4 bases and J 0 bases, with 10 bases left between them.

V usage is TRBV29-1 and J usage is TRBJ1-2; the D is unclear. V gave up 0 bases and J gave up 5 bases, with 10 bases separating them. The germline gives CDR1 SQVTM, CDR2 ANQGSEA. This CDR3 contains 13 residues. In DNA, the CDR3 is TGCAGCGTTGAAGATCTCAGGTTTTATGGCTACACCTTC. The encoded protein is CSVEDLRFYGYTF.

The chain employs TRBV18 and TRBJ2-6, with no clear D. This CDR3 spans 14 amino acids. Germline CDR1 and CDR2: KGHSH and LQKENI. V dropped 4 bases and J dropped 0 bases, with 4 bases sitting between them. The CDR3 here is CASSLSSGANVLTF. CDR3 DNA: TGTGCCAGCTCACTGAGCTCTGGGGCCAACGTCCTGACTTTC.

The chain carries TRBV28 and TRBJ2-3, with 9 bases matching TRBD2. Germline-derived CDR1 and CDR2 are MDHEN and SYDVKM. With 3 bases clipped from V and 2 bases from J, the junction kept 3 bases outside the gene matches. CDR3 length: 15 amino acids. CDR3 sequence reads: CASSFAGGATDTQYF. For the CDR3, the DNA is TGTGCCAGCAGTTTTGCGGGAGGGGCCACAGATACGCAGTATTTT.

This chain uses TRBV6-4 with TRBJ2-7; tentatively, D is TRBD2 (6 bases). Germline CDR1 and CDR2: MRHNA and SNTAGT. There are 12 residues in the CDR3. Trimming took 6 bases from V and 7 from J, leaving 13 bases between them. CDR3 coding DNA: TGTGCCAGCAGCGGGAGTGCAGGGGAGCAGTACTTC. Translated, it gives CASSGSAGEQYF.

The chain couples TRBV4-2 to TRBJ1-4; 9 bases match TRBD1. The CDR3 consists of 20 residues. V was pared by 0 bases and J by 7 bases, with 18 bases of the junction left unmatched. Germline-derived CDR1 and CDR2 are LGHNA and YNFKEQ. The CDR3 region has the DNA TGTGCCAGCAGCCAAGATTTCGGGGGTTCGGACAGGGGTTTTTTTGAAAAACTGTTTTTT. It codes for CASSQDFGGSDRGFFEKLFF.

This chain connects TRBV30 to TRBJ1-5; tentatively, D is TRBD1 (6 bases). This CDR3 has 14 amino acids. V was shortened by 3 bases and J by 9 bases, with 18 bases between the two germline ends. Germline-derived CDR1 and CDR2 are GTSNPN and SVGIG (reference sequence). The CDR3 is CAWSPRTAFGPQHF. CDR3 sequence (DNA): TGTGCCTGGAGCCCCAGGACAGCGTTTGGGCCCCAGCATTTT.

The rearrangement links TRBV6-5 to TRBJ1-2; D is possibly TRBD1 (6 bases). V was pared by 11 bases and J by 6 bases, with 16 bases between. Per the germline V gene, CDR1 is MNHEY and CDR2 is SVGAGI. This CDR3 is built from 12 residues. The CDR3 bases are TGTGCCTCCGAGGGGGTCGGAGATGGCTACACCTTC. Protein product: CASEGVGDGYTF.

The chain combines TRBV9 with TRBJ1-5; D perhaps matches TRBD1 (6 bases). V gave up 0 bases and J gave up 3 bases, with 7 bases separating them. The germline V gene encodes CDR1 SGDLS and CDR2 YYNGEE. The CDR3 is 14 amino acids. The DNA of the CDR3 is TGTGCCAGCAGCGTAGGGACAGACAATCAGCCCCAGCATTTT. Its protein is CASSVGTDNQPQHF.

This clone was seen once. The rearrangement joins TRBV11-1 to TRBJ1-1, with D perhaps TRBD1 (6 bases). The CDR3 runs to 12 residues. Germline lookup yields CDR1 SGHAT and CDR2 FQDESV (reference sequence). V was cut by 4 bases and J by 8 bases, with 11 bases left in between. The CDR3 DNA follows: TGTGCCAGCAGCTCAGCCGACAGGGAAGCTTTCTTT. It encodes CASSSADREAFF.

The chain recombines TRBV5-1 with TRBJ2-2; a weak D match, TRBD1 (6 bases). The V end was cut by 2 bases, the J end by 4 bases, with 12 bases between. Looked up from germline, CDR1 is SGHRS and CDR2 is YFSETQ. The CDR3 loop spans 15 amino acids. CDR3 in amino acids: CASSFESRGTGELFF. CDR3 DNA sequence: TGCGCCAGCAGCTTCGAGTCCAGGGGCACCGGGGAGCTGTTTTTT.

The chain recombines TRBV4-3 with TRBJ1-2; D not resolved. The CDR3 covers 15 residues. The germline gives CDR1 LGHNA, CDR2 YSLEER. Trimming removed 0 bases from V and 1 base from J, with 9 bases in between. CDR3 nucleotide sequence: TGCGCCAGCAGCCAAGAGGCCGGGGTTAACTATGGCTACACCTTC. Protein: CASSQEAGVNYGYTF.

The gene calls are TRBV9 and TRBJ2-1, with 12 bases matching TRBD2. Germline V gives CDR1 SGDLS, CDR2 YYNGEE. The CDR3 is 16 amino acids. V dropped 3 bases and J dropped 9; count of bases not matched to a gene: 10. The DNA of the CDR3 is TGTGCCAGCAGCGGCGGACTAGCGGGATGGGGGGGTGAGCAGTTCTTC. Amino acid sequence: CASSGGLAGWGGEQFF.

The chain recombines TRBV24-1 with TRBJ2-7, with 8 bases that match TRBD1. From germline, CDR1 is KGHDR and CDR2 SFDVKD. Germline trimming cut 4 bases from V and 0 bases from J; bases unmatched to any gene: 4. The CDR3 has 15 amino acids. In nucleotides, the CDR3 is TGTGCCACCAGTGAGGGACAGGCTACCTCCTACGAGCAGTACTTC. This sequence encodes CATSEGQATSYEQYF.

The chain combines TRBV12-3 or TRBV12-4 with TRBJ2-7, with D possibly matching TRBD2 (7 bases). This CDR3 has 12 residues. Trimming removed 10 bases from V and 5 bases from J, with 15 bases in between. The CDR3 DNA follows: TGTGCCACAAAACCGGGGGGCCACGAGCAGTACTTC. It is translated as CATKPGGHEQYF.

This chain connects TRBV29-1 to TRBJ2-2; D gene unclear. Trimming cost V 4 bases and J 6 bases, with 15 bases left between them. The length of the CDR3 is 14 residues. CDR1 is SQVTM and CDR2 is ANQGSEA in the germline V gene. The CDR3 here is CSVAVQVTSGELFF. DNA for the CDR3: TGCAGCGTTGCAGTCCAGGTTACATCCGGGGAGCTGTTTTTT.

The chain has TRBV5-6 and TRBJ2-2, with 7 bases identical to TRBD2. V was pared by 4 bases and J by 1 base, with 10 bases of the junction left unmatched. This CDR3 spans 17 amino acids. Germline CDR1 reads SGHDT; CDR2 reads YYEEEE. The chain's CDR3 is CASSRPPGLLNTGELFF. The CDR3 nucleotides are TGTGCCAGCAGCCGACCGCCGGGACTACTGAACACCGGGGAGCTGTTTTTT.

V is TRBV6-6 and J is TRBJ2-1; TRBD2 matches at 11 bases. Germline V gene lookup returns CDR1 MNHNY and CDR2 SVGAGI (reference sequence). Trimming removed 6 bases from V and 0 bases from J; junction bases left unmatched: 19. This CDR3 is 21 amino acids long. Here the CDR3 reads CASSLNGGVAGGPSSYNEQFF. The CDR3 DNA sequence: TGTGCCAGCAGCCTAAACGGGGGGGTAGCGGGAGGGCCGAGCTCCTACAATGAGCAGTTCTTC.

The chain has TRBV5-1 and TRBJ2-1; 9 positions agree with TRBD2. Trimming cost V 4 bases and J 7 bases; bases outside gene matches: 9. CDR3 length: 15 amino acids. CDR1 and CDR2 from the germline V gene are SGHRS and YFSETQ. This CDR3 is CASSPTAGGLNEQFF. The CDR3 nucleotides are TGCGCCAGCAGCCCGACAGCGGGAGGATTAAATGAGCAGTTCTTC. Variable domain in full (rest from reference TRBV5-1 and TRBJ2-1): KAGVTQTPRYLIKTRGQQVTLSCSPISGHRSVSWYQQTPGQGLQFLFEYFSETQRNKGNFPGRFSGRQFSNSRSEMNVSTLELGDSALYLCASSPTAGGLNEQFFGPGTRLTVL.

This chain joins TRBV28 and TRBJ1-4; D might be TRBD1 (6 bases). The CDR3 is 14 residues long. The V gene lost 7 bases and the J gene lost 8 bases, with 17 bases spanning the gap. The V gene's germline CDR1 is MDHEN and CDR2 SYDVKM. CDR3 sequence (DNA): TGTGCCAGCAATCTAGGGGGGGAAGGGGAAAAACTGTTTTTT. Protein product: CASNLGGEGEKLFF. Drawing the rest from reference TRBV28 and TRBJ1-4, the complete variable domain is DVKVTQSSRYLVKRTGEKVFLECVQDMDHENMFWYRQDPGLGLRLIYFSYDVKMKEKGDIPEGYSVSREKKERFSLILESASTNQTSMYLCASNLGGEGEKLFFGSGTQLSVL.

The genes are TRBV15 and TRBJ2-1; D may be TRBD1 (6 bases). The CDR3 totals 13 residues. CDR1 and CDR2 (germline): LNHNV, YYDKDF (reference sequence). V was clipped by 5 bases and J by 9 bases, with 14 bases between them. For the CDR3, the DNA is TGTGCCACCAGCCGGGACATCAACGGTGAGCAGTTCTTC. It encodes CATSRDINGEQFF.